One TCR beta chain is described in this entry. Antigen specificity is unknown. This sample stems from a study of post-analysis software for immune sequencing data. For the study at large: Recorded subtypes: relapsing-remitting, secondary progressive, progressive-relapsing; some patients unannotated.

Included in the TCR beta cDNA libraries were unique molecular identifiers. One entry per CDR3 protein, called by TCRdb with MiXCR from the PCR reads. Found here are about 820,000 distinct CDR3 sequences, about 53% of them singletons; the top ten hold approximately 4.4%. Study results and limitations: Same-batch samples co-clustered strongly by F measure. There were five TRBV segments more frequent in patients than controls, and TRBV5-6, TRBV5-1 and TRBV20-1 were among them.

With 4 bases clipped from V and 8 bases from J, the junction kept 15 bases outside the gene matches. The V gene's germline CDR1 is PRHDT and CDR2 FYEKMQ (reference sequence). CDR3 length: 16 amino acids. The TCR originated in a girl under 18 with multiple sclerosis. J is TRBJ1-2 and V is TRBV13; 8 nucleotides agree with TRBD1. The sample taken for sequencing was blood. The CDR3 DNA sequence: TGTGCCAGCAGCTCCTCGCCCGAGACAGGGGAATACGGCTACACCTTC. Its translation: CASSSSPETGEYGYTF.